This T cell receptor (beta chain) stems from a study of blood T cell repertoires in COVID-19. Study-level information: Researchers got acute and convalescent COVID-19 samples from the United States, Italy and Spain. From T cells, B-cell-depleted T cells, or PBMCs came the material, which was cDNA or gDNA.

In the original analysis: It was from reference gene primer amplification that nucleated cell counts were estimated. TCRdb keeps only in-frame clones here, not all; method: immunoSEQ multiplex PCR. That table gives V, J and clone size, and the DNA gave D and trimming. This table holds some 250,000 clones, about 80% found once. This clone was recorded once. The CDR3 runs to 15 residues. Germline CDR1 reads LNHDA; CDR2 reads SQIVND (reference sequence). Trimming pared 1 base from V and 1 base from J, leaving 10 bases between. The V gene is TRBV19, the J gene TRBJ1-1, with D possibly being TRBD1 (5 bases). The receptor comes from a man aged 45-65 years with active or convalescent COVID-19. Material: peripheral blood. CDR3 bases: TGTGCCAGTAGTATAGCCACAGGCGCGAACACTGAAGCTTTCTTT. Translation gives CASSIATGANTEAFF. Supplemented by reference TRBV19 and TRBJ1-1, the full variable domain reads DGGITQSPKYLFRKEGQNVTLSCEQNLNHDAMYWYRQDPGQGLRLIYYSQIVNDFQKGDIAEGYSVSREKKESFPLTVTSAQKNPTAFYLCASSIATGANTEAFFGQGTRLTVV.